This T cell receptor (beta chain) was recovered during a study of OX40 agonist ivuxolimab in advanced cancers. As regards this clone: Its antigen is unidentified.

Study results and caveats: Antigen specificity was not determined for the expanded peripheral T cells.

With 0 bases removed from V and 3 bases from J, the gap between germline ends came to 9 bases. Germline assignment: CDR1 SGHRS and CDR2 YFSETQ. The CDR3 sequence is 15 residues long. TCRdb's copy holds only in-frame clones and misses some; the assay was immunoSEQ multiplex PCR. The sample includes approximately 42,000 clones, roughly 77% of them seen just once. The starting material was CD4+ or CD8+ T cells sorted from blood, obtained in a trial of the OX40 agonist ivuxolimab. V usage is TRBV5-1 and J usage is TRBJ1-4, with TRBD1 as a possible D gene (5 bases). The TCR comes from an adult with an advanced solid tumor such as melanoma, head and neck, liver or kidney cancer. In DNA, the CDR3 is TGCGCCAGCAGCTTGGCGGGGCGGCCTAATGAAAAACTGTTTTTT. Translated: CASSLAGRPNEKLFF. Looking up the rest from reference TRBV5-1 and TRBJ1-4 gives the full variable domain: KAGVTQTPRYLIKTRGQQVTLSCSPISGHRSVSWYQQTPGQGLQFLFEYFSETQRNKGNFPGRFSGRQFSNSRSEMNVSTLELGDSALYLCASSLAGRPNEKLFFGSGTQLSVL.